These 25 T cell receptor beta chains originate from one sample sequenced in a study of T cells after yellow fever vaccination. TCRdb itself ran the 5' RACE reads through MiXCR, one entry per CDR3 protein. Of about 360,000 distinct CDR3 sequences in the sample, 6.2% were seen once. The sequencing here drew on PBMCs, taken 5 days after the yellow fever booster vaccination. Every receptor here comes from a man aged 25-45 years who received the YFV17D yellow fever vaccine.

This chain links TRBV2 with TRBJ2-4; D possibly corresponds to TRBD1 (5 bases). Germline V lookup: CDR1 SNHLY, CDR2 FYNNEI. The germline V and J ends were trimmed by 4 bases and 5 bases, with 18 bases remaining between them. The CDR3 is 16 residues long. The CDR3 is CASSGGYFRAQNIQYF. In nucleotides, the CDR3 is TGTGCCAGCAGTGGGGGCTATTTCCGGGCCCAAAACATTCAGTACTTC.

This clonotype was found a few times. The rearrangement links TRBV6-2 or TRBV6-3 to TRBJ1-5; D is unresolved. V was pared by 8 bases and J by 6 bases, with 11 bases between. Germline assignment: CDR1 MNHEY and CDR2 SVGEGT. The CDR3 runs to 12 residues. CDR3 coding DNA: TGTGCCAGCTGGGGATTCAGTCAGCCCCAGCATTTT. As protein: CASWGFSQPQHF.

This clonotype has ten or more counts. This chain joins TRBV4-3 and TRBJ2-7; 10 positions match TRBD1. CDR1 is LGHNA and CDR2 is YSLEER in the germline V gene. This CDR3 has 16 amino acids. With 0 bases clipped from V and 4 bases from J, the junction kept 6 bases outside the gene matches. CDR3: CASSQDLGQGFYEQYF. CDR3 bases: TGCGCCAGCAGCCAAGATCTGGGACAGGGGTTTTACGAGCAGTACTTC.

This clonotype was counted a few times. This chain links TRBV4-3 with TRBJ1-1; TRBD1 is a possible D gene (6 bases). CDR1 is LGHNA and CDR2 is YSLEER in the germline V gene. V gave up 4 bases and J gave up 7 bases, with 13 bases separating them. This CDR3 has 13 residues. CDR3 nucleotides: TGCGCCAGCAGCCGGGGGCGGGGCGGTGAAGCTTTCTTT. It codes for CASSRGRGGEAFF.

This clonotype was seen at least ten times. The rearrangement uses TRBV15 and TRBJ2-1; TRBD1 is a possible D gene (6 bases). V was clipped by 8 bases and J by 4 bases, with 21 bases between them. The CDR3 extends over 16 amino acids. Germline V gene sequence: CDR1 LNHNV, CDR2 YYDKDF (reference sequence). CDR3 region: CATRTFGRGGYNEQFF. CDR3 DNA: TGTGCCACCCGGACGTTCGGCAGAGGGGGTTACAATGAGCAGTTCTTC.

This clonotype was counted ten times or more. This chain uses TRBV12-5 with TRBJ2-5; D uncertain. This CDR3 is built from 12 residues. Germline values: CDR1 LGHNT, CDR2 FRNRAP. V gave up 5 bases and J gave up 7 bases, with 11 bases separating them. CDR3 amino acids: CASGLEEGTQYF. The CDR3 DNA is TGTGCTAGTGGTCTAGAGGAAGGGACCCAGTACTTC.

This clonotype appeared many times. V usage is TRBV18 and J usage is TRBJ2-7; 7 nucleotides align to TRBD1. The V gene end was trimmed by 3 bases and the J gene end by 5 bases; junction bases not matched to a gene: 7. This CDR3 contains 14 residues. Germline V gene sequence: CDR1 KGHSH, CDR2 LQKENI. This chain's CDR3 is CASSPRATGDEQYF. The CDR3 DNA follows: TGTGCCAGCTCACCGAGGGCCACAGGGGACGAGCAGTACTTC.

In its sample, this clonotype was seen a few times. The CDR3 here is CASTGTGPTDTQYF. The CDR3 bases are TGTGCCAGCACCGGGACAGGGCCCACAGATACGCAGTATTTT. This chain connects TRBV7-2 to TRBJ2-3, with TRBD1 matching over 9 bases. The CDR3 length is 14 residues. Germline CDR1 and CDR2: SGHTA and FQGNSA. The V segment lost 7 bases and the J segment 2 bases; nucleotides outside the gene matches: 4.

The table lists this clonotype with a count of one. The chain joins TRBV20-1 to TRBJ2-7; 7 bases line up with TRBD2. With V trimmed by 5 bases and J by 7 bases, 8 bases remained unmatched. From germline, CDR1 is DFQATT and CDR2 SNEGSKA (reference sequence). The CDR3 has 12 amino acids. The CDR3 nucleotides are TGCAGTGCTGAGGCGGGAGTAGATGAGCAGTACTTC. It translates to CSAEAGVDEQYF.

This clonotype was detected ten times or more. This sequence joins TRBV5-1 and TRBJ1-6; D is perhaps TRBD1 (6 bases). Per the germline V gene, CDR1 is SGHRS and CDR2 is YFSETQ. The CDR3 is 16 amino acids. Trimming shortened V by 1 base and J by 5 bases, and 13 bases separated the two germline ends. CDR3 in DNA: TGCGCCAGCAGCTTGACGGGGGGCTTCAATAATTCACCCCTCCACTTT. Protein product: CASSLTGGFNNSPLHF.

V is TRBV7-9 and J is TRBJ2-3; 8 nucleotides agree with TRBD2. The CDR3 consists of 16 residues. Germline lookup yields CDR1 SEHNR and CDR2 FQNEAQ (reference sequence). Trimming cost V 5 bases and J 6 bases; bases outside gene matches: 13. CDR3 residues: CASSLGPGAGVDTQYF. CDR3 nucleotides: TGTGCCAGCAGCCTAGGTCCGGGAGCGGGAGTGGATACGCAGTATTTT. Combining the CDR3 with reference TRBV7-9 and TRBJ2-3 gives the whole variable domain DTGVSQNPRHKITKRGQNVTFRCDPISEHNRLYWYRQTLGQGPEFLTYFQNEAQLEKSRLLSDRFSAERPKGSFSTLEIQRTEQGDSAMYLCASSLGPGAGVDTQYFGPGTRLTVL.

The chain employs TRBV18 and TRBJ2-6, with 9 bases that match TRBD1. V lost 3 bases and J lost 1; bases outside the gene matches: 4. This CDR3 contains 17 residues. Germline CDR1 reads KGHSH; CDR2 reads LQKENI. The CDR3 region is CASSPVQGASGANVLTF. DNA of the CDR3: TGTGCCAGCTCACCGGTACAGGGGGCTTCTGGGGCCAACGTCCTGACTTTC.

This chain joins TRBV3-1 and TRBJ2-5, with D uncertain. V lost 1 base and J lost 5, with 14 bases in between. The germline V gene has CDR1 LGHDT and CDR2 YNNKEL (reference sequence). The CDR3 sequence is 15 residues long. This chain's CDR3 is CASSQGYQVRETQYF. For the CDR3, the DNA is TGTGCCAGCAGCCAAGGGTACCAGGTTCGGGAGACCCAGTACTTC.

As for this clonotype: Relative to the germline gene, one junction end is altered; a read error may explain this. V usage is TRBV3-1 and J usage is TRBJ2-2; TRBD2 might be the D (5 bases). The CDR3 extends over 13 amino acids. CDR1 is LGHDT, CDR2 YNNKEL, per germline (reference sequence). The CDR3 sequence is CASSQVNTGVLFF. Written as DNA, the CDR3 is TGTGCCAGCAGCCAAGTTAACACCGGGGTGCTGTTTTTT.

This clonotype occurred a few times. The CDR3 region is CASSYEQQRYNEQFF. CDR3 DNA sequence: TGTGCCAGCAGTTACGAACAGCAGCGGTACAATGAGCAGTTCTTC. The rearrangement uses TRBV6-5 and TRBJ2-1; possible D gene TRBD2, 5 bases. The V and J ends lost 2 bases and 4 bases respectively, with 12 bases between them. This CDR3 is 15 amino acids long. Per the germline V gene, CDR1 is MNHEY and CDR2 is SVGAGI.

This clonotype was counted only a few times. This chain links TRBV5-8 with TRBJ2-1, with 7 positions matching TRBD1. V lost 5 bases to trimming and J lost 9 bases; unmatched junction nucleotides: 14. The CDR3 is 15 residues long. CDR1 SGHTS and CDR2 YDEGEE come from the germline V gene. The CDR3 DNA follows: TGTGCCAGCAGACGGAAAACAGGGGTTGTGAGTGAGCAGTTCTTC. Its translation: CASRRKTGVVSEQFF.

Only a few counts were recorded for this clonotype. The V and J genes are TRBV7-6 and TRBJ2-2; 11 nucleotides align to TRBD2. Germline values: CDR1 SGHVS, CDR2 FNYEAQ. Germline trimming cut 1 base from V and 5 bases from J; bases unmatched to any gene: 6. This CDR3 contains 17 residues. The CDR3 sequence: CASSLVAGGLRTGELFF. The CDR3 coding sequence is TGTGCCAGCAGCTTAGTAGCGGGAGGGCTTCGTACCGGGGAGCTGTTTTTT.

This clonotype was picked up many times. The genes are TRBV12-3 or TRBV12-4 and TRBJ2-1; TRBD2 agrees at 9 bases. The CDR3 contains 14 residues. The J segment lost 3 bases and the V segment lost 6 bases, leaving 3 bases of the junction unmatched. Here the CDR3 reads CASRGTSFYNEQFF. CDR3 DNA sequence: TGTGCCAGCAGAGGGACTAGCTTCTACAATGAGCAGTTCTTC.

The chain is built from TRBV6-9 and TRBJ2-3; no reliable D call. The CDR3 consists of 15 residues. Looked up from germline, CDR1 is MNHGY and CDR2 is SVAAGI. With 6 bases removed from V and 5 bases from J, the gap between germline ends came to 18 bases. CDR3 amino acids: CASSREHTLEDTQYF. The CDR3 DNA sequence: TGTGCCAGCAGCCGCGAACACACACTCGAAGATACGCAGTATTTT.

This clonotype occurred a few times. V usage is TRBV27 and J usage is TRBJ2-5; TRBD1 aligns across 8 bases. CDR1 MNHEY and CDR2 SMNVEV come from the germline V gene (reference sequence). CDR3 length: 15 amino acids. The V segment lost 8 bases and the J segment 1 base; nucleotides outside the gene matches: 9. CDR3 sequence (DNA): TGTGCCAGCTCTACCGGGACAGGCCTCCAAGAGACCCAGTACTTC. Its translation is CASSTGTGLQETQYF.

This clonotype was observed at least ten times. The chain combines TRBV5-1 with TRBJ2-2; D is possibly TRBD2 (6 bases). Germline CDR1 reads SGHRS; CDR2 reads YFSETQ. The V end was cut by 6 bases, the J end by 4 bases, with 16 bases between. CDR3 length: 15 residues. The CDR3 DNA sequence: TGCGCCAGCACCCTCTCGGCAGCGGGCACCGGGGAGCTGTTTTTT. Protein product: CASTLSAAGTGELFF. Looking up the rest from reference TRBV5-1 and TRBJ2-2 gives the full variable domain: KAGVTQTPRYLIKTRGQQVTLSCSPISGHRSVSWYQQTPGQGLQFLFEYFSETQRNKGNFPGRFSGRQFSNSRSEMNVSTLELGDSALYLCASTLSAAGTGELFFGEGSRLTVL.

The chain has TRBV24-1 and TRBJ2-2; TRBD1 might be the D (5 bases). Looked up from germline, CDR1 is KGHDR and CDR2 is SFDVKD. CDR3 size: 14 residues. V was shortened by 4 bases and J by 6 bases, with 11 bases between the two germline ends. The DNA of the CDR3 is TGTGCCACCAGTGACGCCAGGGTTGCCGGGGAGCTGTTTTTT. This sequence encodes CATSDARVAGELFF.

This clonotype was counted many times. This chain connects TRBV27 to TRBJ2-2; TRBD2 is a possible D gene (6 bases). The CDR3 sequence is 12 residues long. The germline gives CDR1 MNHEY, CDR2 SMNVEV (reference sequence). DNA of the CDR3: TGTGCTAGCGGACGTGGCACCGGGGAGCTGTTTTTT. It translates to CASGRGTGELFF.

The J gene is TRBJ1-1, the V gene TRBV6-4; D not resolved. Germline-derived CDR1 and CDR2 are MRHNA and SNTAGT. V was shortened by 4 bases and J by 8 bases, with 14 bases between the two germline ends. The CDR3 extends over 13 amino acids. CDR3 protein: CASSAGVLAEAFF. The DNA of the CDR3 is TGTGCCAGCAGTGCGGGAGTTTTAGCGGAAGCTTTCTTT.

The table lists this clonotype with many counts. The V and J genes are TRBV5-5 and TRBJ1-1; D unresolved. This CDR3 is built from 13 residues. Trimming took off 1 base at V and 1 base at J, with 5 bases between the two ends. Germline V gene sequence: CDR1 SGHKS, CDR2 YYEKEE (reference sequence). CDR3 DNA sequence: TGTGCCAGCAGCTTGCTGAGGAACACTGAAGCTTTCTTT. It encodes CASSLLRNTEAFF.